The 25 T cell receptor beta chains listed next were all sequenced from one sample in a study of vaccination and CD4 T cells after COVID-19. Once obtained from cultured CD4+ T cells, the DNA was sequenced using the Oncomine TCR Beta short-read assay. Using its own MiXCR run on the PCR reads, TCRdb lists one record per CDR3 protein. The table records more than 6,500 distinct CDR3 sequences, roughly 38% of them present only once. Antigen specificity for these receptors is unknown. Regarding treatment: 10-day PBMC culture with coronavirus spike peptide pools or control peptides (ViraFEST assay). CD4+ T-cell collection from the unexposed donor predated the COVID-19 pandemic (2011-2018). The sequenced sample was CD4+ T cells from blood, cultured in vitro. The receptors come from a human donor in good health.

V gene TRBV6-4 combines with J gene TRBJ2-1; TRBD2 might be the D (7 bases). The CDR3 is 15 residues long. Germline V lookup: CDR1 MRHNA, CDR2 SNTAGT. V lost 3 bases, J lost 4 bases, and 13 bases lay in between. CDR3 sequence (DNA): TGTGCCAGCAGTGAAGGGGGGGAGGGATACAATGAGCAGTTCTTC. It codes for CASSEGGEGYNEQFF.

The chain joins TRBV7-2 to TRBJ2-7, with 10 bases lining up with TRBD2. The V and J ends lost 3 bases and 3 bases, in that order; junction bases with no gene match: 14. Germline CDR1 SGHTA, CDR2 FQGNSA. CDR3 length equals 18 residues. The CDR3 DNA reads TGTGCCAGCAGCTTTGGTAACGGAGGACTAGCGGCTTACTACGAGCAGTACTTC. Translating gives CASSFGNGGLAAYYEQYF.

This clonotype is hyperexpanded in the sample. The chain joins TRBV6-1 to TRBJ1-2; maybe TRBD1 (5 bases). This CDR3 has 14 residues. The V gene lost 3 bases and the J gene lost 5 bases, with 13 bases spanning the gap. CDR1 and CDR2 from the germline V gene are MNHNS and SASEGT. CDR3 sequence: CASSDLLTVYGYTF. In DNA form, the CDR3 reads TGTGCCAGCAGTGACCTTTTGACAGTTTATGGCTACACCTTC.

The chain combines TRBV19 with TRBJ2-3; TRBD1 matches 8 bases. The CDR3 is 15 amino acids. The trim removed 3 bases at V and 5 bases at J, leaving 7 bases unmatched. The germline V gene has CDR1 LNHDA and CDR2 SQIVND (reference sequence). CDR3 amino acids: CASSMGRGPGDTQYF. CDR3 nucleotides: TGTGCCAGTAGTATGGGCAGGGGGCCGGGAGATACGCAGTATTTT.

V is TRBV15 and J is TRBJ1-2; D is possibly TRBD1 (6 bases). Germline V gene sequence: CDR1 LNHNV, CDR2 YYDKDF (reference sequence). The CDR3 runs 14 residues. The V end lost 5 bases, the J end lost 8 bases, and 18 bases lay between the germline ends. DNA of the CDR3: TGTGCCACCAGCGGATGGACGGACCAGGGGGGCTACACCTTC. Encoded protein: CATSGWTDQGGYTF.

The rearrangement joins TRBV12-3 or TRBV12-4 to TRBJ2-3; D is possibly TRBD2 (5 bases). This CDR3 region has 13 residues. Between the trimmed V and J ends, which lost 8 bases and 6 bases, there was a span of 15 bases. CDR3 DNA sequence: TGTGCCAGCCTAGGACCGCCGGGGGATACGCAGTATTTT. This encodes CASLGPPGDTQYF.

This clonotype was counted a few times. The J gene is TRBJ2-3, the V gene TRBV6-5, with 10 bases that match TRBD1. V lost 2 bases, J lost 5 bases, and 13 bases stayed unmatched. The CDR3 runs 18 residues. Germline CDR1 and CDR2: MNHEY and SVGAGI. This CDR3 is CASSYLIPGTGVKDTQYF. DNA of the CDR3: TGTGCCAGCAGTTACCTCATCCCGGGGACAGGGGTGAAAGATACGCAGTATTTT.

The chain employs TRBV19 and TRBJ2-1; D gene uncertain. Between the trimmed V and J ends, which lost 4 bases and 9 bases, there was a span of 7 bases. This CDR3 comprises 11 residues. CDR1 is LNHDA and CDR2 is SQIVND in the germline V gene (reference sequence). The CDR3 DNA reads as TGTGCCAGTAGTAGTTTCTCTGAGCAGTTCTTC. Translating it yields CASSSFSEQFF.

In its sample, this clonotype was seen a few times. V is TRBV20-1 and J is TRBJ2-5; D is uncertain. V shed 6 bases and J shed 1 base, with 12 bases lying between them. The germline CDR1 and CDR2 sequences are DFQATT and SNEGSKA (reference sequence). This CDR3 region has 13 residues. In DNA form, the CDR3 reads TGCAGTGCACCCCCTCGCCGCCAAGAGACCCAGTACTTC. This codes for CSAPPRRQETQYF.

The rearrangement uses TRBV5-1 and TRBJ2-3; TRBD2 aligns across 7 bases. Germline-derived CDR1 and CDR2 are SGHRS and YFSETQ. The CDR3 runs to 15 residues. V gave up 0 bases and J gave up 6 bases; unmatched junction bases: 7. CDR3 sequence: CASSLGLSGWDTQYF. CDR3 DNA sequence: TGCGCCAGCAGCTTGGGACTTAGCGGGTGGGATACGCAGTATTTT.

This clonotype was recorded a few times. This rearrangement joins TRBV27 to TRBJ2-5; possibly TRBD2 for D (5 bases). The V end was cut by 5 bases, the J end by 5 bases, with 18 bases between. Per germline, CDR1 MNHEY and CDR2 SMNVEV (reference sequence). The CDR3 is made up of 15 amino acids. The CDR3: CASSPSWLGQETQYF. The CDR3 coding sequence is TGTGCCAGCAGTCCTAGCTGGTTGGGCCAGGAGACCCAGTACTTC.

The gene calls are TRBV20-1 and TRBJ1-2; 7 bases match TRBD1. Germline V lookup: CDR1 DFQATT, CDR2 SNEGSKA (reference sequence). The CDR3 totals 13 residues. Trimming at V came to 3 bases and at J to 8 bases, leaving 9 bases not matched to a gene. In nucleotides, the CDR3 is TGCAGTGCTAGGGTAGGACAGGTGGGGGGCTACACCTTC. Amino acids: CSARVGQVGGYTF.

The chain couples TRBV6-1 to TRBJ1-4, with D possibly TRBD1 on 6 matching bases. Trimming pared 5 bases from V and 8 bases from J, leaving 18 bases between. The CDR3 covers 15 residues. Germline V CDR1 and CDR2: MNHNS, SASEGT. In DNA form, the CDR3 reads TGTGCCAGCAGTACCCTCAGGGGCGACGAGGAAAAACTGTTTTTT. It yields the protein CASSTLRGDEEKLFF.

This clonotype was detected a few times. The CDR3 here is CASSSDGTGGFTEAFF. CDR3 DNA: TGTGCCAGTAGCTCCGATGGGACAGGGGGCTTCACTGAAGCTTTCTTT. The V gene is TRBV19, the J gene TRBJ1-1, with TRBD1 matching 12 bases. The CDR3 contains 16 residues. CDR1 is LNHDA and CDR2 is SQIVND in the germline V gene (reference sequence). Losses at the gene ends were 6 bases for V and 4 bases for J; bases not matched to a gene: 9.

This rearrangement joins TRBV5-6 to TRBJ2-7; no clear D gene. CDR1 and CDR2 (germline): SGHDT, YYEEEE. V gave up 0 bases and J gave up 2 bases, with 12 bases separating them. The CDR3 runs 15 residues. CDR3 sequence (DNA): TGTGCCAGCAGCTTGGAGGCCAGTTTTACCTACGAGCAGTACTTC. This sequence encodes CASSLEASFTYEQYF.

The chain combines TRBV20-1 with TRBJ2-3, with 7 bases that match TRBD2. CDR1 and CDR2 (germline): DFQATT, SNEGSKA (reference sequence). V lost 1 base and J lost 0; bases outside the gene matches: 7. The CDR3 has 16 amino acids. The CDR3 protein is CSARGLLAASTDTQYF. In DNA form, the CDR3 reads TGCAGTGCTAGAGGGCTTCTAGCGGCGAGCACAGATACGCAGTATTTT.

This chain joins TRBV10-3 and TRBJ2-7, with 9 bases aligning to TRBD1. Germline V gene lookup returns CDR1 ENHRY and CDR2 SYGVKD. V shed 4 bases, J shed 2 bases, and the junction held 9 bases outside the gene matches. The CDR3 runs 16 residues. CDR3 DNA sequence: TGTGCCATCAGTGGGTCTGGGACAGGGAATACCTACGAGCAGTACTTC. Its translation is CAISGSGTGNTYEQYF.

This clonotype came up a few times. The V call is TRBV20-1, the J call TRBJ2-1, with 7 bases identical to TRBD2. The CDR3 spans 14 residues. V trimming: 4 bases; J trimming: 7 bases; junction bases outside the gene matches: 10. Germline CDR1 and CDR2: DFQATT and SNEGSKA (reference sequence). CDR3 protein: CSAKSGVRDNEQFF. The CDR3, as DNA: TGCAGTGCTAAGAGCGGGGTTCGGGATAATGAGCAGTTCTTC.

The chain recombines TRBV29-1 with TRBJ1-1, with D tentatively TRBD1 (5 bases). The germline CDR1 and CDR2 sequences are SQVTM and ANQGSEA. The CDR3 runs 13 residues. Trimming took off 6 bases at V and 6 bases at J, with 17 bases between the two ends. CDR3 sequence (DNA): TGCAGCGTCCAGCCGGACAATAGGGCTGAAGCTTTCTTT. Its translation: CSVQPDNRAEAFF.

A remark on this clonotype: A read error may produce the germline difference seen at one junction end. The rearrangement joins TRBV27 to TRBJ1-2; tentatively, D is TRBD1 (6 bases). The CDR3 totals 14 residues. Germline V lookup: CDR1 MNHEY, CDR2 SMNVEV (reference sequence). The CDR3 DNA is TGTGCCAGCAGTCCCGCTGAGGGGGGCTATGGCTACATCTTC. Protein: CASSPAEGGYGYIF.

The rearrangement joins TRBV19 to TRBJ1-6; D is unclear. V was trimmed by 7 bases and J by 13 bases, leaving 20 bases between them. In germline, CDR1 is LNHDA, CDR2 SQIVND (reference sequence). There are 14 residues in the CDR3. The CDR3 is CASTTTTLIRPLHF. The CDR3 DNA is TGTGCCAGTACCACGACAACTCTAATTCGCCCCCTCCACTTT.

The chain employs TRBV6-4 and TRBJ1-6; unclear D gene. There are 15 residues in the CDR3. Per the germline V gene, CDR1 is MRHNA and CDR2 is SNTAGT. The V gene lost 5 bases and the J gene lost 8 bases, with 16 bases spanning the gap. The CDR3: CASSYLPRPDSPLHF. CDR3 bases: TGTGCCAGCAGTTATCTACCCCGTCCTGATTCACCCCTCCACTTT.

This clonotype appeared once. The chain uses TRBV28 and TRBJ1-1, with D possibly being TRBD1 (6 bases). The germline CDR1 and CDR2 sequences are MDHEN and SYDVKM. V was cut by 6 bases and J by 0 bases, with 26 bases left in between. The CDR3 has 19 amino acids. The CDR3 protein is CASRPGIVDRWPMNTEAFF. The CDR3 bases are TGTGCCAGCAGACCTGGGATTGTCGACAGGTGGCCCATGAACACTGAAGCTTTCTTT.

This clonotype was found a few times. The rearrangement uses TRBV27 and TRBJ2-7; D is possibly TRBD1 (6 bases). In germline, CDR1 is MNHEY, CDR2 SMNVEV (reference sequence). The germline V and J ends were trimmed by 5 bases and 4 bases, with 18 bases remaining between them. The CDR3 is 15 amino acids. This CDR3 reads CASSVQGAPLYEQYF. The CDR3 bases are TGTGCCAGCAGTGTACAGGGAGCCCCTTTATACGAGCAGTACTTC.

The chain combines TRBV28 with TRBJ1-5; TRBD1 might be the D (6 bases). The CDR3 has 16 residues. The germline V and J ends were trimmed by 7 bases and 1 base, with 17 bases remaining between them. CDR1 and CDR2 (germline): MDHEN, SYDVKM. The CDR3 nucleotides are TGTGCCAGCACCACAGTCGGGGGGGCCAGCAATCAGCCCCAGCATTTT. Translated: CASTTVGGASNQPQHF.